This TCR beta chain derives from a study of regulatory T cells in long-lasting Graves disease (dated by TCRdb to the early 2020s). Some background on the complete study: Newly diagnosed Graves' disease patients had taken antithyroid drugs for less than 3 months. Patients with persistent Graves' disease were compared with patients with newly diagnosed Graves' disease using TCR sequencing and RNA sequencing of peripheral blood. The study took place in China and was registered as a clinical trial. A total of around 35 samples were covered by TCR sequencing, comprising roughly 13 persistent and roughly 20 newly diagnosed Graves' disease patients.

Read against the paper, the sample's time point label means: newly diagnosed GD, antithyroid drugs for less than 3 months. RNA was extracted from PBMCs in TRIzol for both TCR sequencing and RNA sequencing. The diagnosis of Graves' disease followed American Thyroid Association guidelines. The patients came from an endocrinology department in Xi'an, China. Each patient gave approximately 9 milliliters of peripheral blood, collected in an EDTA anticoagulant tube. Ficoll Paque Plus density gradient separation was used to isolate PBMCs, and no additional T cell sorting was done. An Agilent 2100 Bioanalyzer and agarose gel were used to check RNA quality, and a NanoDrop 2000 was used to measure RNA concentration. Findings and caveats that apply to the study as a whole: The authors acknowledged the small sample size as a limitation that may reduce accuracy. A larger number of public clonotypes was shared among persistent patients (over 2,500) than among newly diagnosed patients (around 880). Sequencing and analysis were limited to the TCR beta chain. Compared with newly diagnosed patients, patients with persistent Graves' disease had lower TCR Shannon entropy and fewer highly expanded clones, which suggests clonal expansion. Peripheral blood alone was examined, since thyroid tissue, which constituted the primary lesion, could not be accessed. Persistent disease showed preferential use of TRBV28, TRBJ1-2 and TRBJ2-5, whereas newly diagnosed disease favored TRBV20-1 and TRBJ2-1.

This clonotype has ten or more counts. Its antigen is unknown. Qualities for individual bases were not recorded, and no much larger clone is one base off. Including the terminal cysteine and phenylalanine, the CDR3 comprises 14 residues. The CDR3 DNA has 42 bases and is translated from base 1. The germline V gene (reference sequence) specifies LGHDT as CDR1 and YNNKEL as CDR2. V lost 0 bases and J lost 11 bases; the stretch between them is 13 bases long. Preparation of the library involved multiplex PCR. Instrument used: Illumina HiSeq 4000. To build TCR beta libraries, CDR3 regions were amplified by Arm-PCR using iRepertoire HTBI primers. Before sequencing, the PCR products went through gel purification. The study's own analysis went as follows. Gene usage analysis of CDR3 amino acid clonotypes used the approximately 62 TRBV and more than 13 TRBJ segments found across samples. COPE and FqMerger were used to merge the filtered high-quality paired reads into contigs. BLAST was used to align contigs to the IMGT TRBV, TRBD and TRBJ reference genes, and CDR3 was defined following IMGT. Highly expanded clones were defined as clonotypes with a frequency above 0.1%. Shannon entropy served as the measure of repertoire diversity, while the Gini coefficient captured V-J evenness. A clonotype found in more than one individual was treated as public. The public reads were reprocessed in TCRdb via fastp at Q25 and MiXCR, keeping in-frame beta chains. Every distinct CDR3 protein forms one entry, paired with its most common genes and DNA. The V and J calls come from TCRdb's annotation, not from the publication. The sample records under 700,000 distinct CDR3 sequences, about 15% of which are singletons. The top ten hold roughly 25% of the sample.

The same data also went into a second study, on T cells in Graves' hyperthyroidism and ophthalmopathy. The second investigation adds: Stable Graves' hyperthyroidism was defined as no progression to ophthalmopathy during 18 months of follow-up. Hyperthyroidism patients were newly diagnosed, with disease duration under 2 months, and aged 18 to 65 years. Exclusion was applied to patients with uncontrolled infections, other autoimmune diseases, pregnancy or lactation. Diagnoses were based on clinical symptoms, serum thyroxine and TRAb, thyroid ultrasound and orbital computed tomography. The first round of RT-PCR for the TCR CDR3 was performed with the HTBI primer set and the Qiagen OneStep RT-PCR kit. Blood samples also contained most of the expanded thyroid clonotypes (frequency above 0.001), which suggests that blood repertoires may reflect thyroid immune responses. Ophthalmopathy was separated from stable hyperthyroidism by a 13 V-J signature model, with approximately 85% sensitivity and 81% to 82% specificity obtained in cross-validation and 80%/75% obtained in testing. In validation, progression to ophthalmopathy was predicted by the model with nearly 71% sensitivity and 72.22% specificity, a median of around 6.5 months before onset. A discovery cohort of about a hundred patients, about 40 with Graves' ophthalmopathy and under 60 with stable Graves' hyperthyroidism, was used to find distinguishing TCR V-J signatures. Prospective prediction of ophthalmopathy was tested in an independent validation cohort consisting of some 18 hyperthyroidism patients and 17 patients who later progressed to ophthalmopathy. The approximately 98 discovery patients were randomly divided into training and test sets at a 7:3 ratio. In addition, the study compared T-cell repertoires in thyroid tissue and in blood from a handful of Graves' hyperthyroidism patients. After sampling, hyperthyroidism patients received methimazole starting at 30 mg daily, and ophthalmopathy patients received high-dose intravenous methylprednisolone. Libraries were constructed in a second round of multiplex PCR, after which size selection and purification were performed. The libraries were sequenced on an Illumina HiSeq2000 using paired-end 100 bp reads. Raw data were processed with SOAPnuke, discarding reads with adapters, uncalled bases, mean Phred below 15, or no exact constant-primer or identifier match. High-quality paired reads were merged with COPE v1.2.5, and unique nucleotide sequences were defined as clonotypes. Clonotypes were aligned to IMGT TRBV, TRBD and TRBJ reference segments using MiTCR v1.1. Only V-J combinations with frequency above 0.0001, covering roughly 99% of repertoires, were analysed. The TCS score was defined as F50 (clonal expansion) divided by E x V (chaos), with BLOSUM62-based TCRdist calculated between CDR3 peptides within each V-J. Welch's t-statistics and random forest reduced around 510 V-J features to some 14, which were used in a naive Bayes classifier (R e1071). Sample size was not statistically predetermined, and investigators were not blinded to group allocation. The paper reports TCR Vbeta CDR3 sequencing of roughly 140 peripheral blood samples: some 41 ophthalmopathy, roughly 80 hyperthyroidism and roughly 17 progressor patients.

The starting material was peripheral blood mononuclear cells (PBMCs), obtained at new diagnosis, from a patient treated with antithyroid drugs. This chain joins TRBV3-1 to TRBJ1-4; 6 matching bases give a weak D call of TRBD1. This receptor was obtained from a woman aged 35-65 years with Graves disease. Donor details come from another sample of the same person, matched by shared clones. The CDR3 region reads CASSQDLGAWKLFF. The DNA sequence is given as TGTGCCAGCAGCCAAGATCTGGGGGCTTGGAAACTGTTTTTT.